This TCR beta chain was recovered during a study of T cells in Graves' hyperthyroidism and ophthalmopathy (dated by TCRdb to the late 2010s). For context, the study as a whole: Peripheral blood was sampled at the time of initial diagnosis, prior to any treatment. For training and testing, the 100 or so patients in the discovery cohort were randomly divided in a 7:3 ratio. A discovery cohort of around 100 patients, roughly 45 with Graves' ophthalmopathy and roughly 59 with stable Graves' hyperthyroidism, was used to find distinguishing TCR V-J signatures. According to the paper, TCR Vbeta CDR3 sequencing was carried out on about 140 peripheral blood samples, which came from under 50 ophthalmopathy, around 75 hyperthyroidism and approximately 17 progressor patients. After blood sampling, hyperthyroidism patients were treated with methimazole at a starting dose of 30 mg daily, and ophthalmopathy patients were treated with high-dose intravenous methylprednisolone. In addition, the study compared T-cell repertoires in thyroid tissue and in blood from about 6 Graves' hyperthyroidism patients. Whether ophthalmopathy could be predicted prospectively was tested in an independent validation cohort made up of 18 to 20 hyperthyroidism patients plus 17 patients who later progressed to ophthalmopathy. Study-level results and caveats: In validation, the model predicted progression to ophthalmopathy with 65% to 71% sensitivity and less than 75% specificity, a median of about six months before onset. Sample size was not statistically predetermined, and investigators were not blinded to group allocation. Most expanded thyroid clonotypes (frequency above 0.001) were also detected in blood, a finding suggesting that blood repertoires may reflect thyroid immune responses. Ophthalmopathy was separated from stable hyperthyroidism by a 13 V-J signature model, with about 88% sensitivity and 81% to 82% specificity obtained in cross-validation and 80%/75% obtained in testing.

Details on this clonotype: The antigen it recognizes is unknown. One base away there is no much larger clone; base qualities are not given.

Inclusive of the bounding cysteine and phenylalanine, the CDR3 is 15 residues long. The kept DNA is CDR3 alone, 45 bases in frame from the first base. The junction carries 12 bases between V and J, which are trimmed by 3 bases and 0 bases respectively. The germline V gene (reference sequence) provides CDR1 DFQATT and CDR2 SNEGSKA. Graves' hyperthyroidism was defined as stable when no progression to ophthalmopathy occurred over 18 months of follow-up. Hyperthyroidism patients were aged 18 to 65 years and newly diagnosed, with disease duration of less than 2 months. Exclusion was applied to patients with uncontrolled infections, other autoimmune diseases, pregnancy or lactation. Diagnoses relied on clinical symptoms, serum thyroxine and TRAb, thyroid ultrasound and orbital computed tomography. PBMCs were separated from 10 ml of fresh peripheral blood using Ficoll-Paque density gradient centrifugation. Trizol reagent was used to extract total RNA, and RNA quality was then checked on an Agilent 2100 Bioanalyzer.

Amplification of TCR beta CDR3 regions was carried out from RNA transcripts. The TCR CDR3 was subjected to a first round of RT-PCR using the HTBI primer set and the Qiagen OneStep RT-PCR kit. The libraries were constructed in a second round of multiplex PCR and then size-selected and purified. Libraries were sequenced paired-end with 100 bp reads on an Illumina HiSeq2000. Per the authors' processing: SOAPnuke was used to process the raw data, removing reads that contained adapters or uncalled bases, had a mean Phred below 15, or lacked an exact match to the constant primer or identifier. COPE v1.2.5 was used to merge the high-quality paired reads, and each unique nucleotide sequence was defined as a clonotype. Clonotypes were aligned to IMGT TRBV, TRBD and TRBJ reference segments using MiTCR v1.1. The analysis included only V-J combinations with a frequency above 0.0001, which together covered 99% to 99.2% of the repertoires. The TCS score was defined as the ratio of F50 (clonal expansion) to E x V (chaos), calculated using BLOSUM62-based TCRdist between CDR3 peptides within each V-J. Welch's t-statistics and random forest reduced around 510 V-J features to 13, which were used in a naive Bayes classifier (R e1071). The raw public reads went through TCRdb reprocessing: fastp at Q25, MiXCR clone calling, in-frame beta chains kept. Records with the same CDR3 protein are collapsed into one entry carrying the most frequent genes and DNA. TCRdb's processing, not the study's, gives the V and J calls here. The sample records some 620,000 distinct CDR3 sequences, 15% to 20% of which are singletons. The ten largest clones take up 3% to 4% of the sample.

The rearranged segments are TRBV20-1 and TRBJ2-1; the D gene identity is not certain. This clonotype was obtained from a woman aged 25-40 years with Graves' hyperthyroidism. The specimen sequenced was blood. The CDR3 sequence is CSARAEPFSYNEQFF. The nucleotides read TGCAGTGCTAGGGCAGAACCCTTCTCCTACAATGAGCAGTTCTTC.